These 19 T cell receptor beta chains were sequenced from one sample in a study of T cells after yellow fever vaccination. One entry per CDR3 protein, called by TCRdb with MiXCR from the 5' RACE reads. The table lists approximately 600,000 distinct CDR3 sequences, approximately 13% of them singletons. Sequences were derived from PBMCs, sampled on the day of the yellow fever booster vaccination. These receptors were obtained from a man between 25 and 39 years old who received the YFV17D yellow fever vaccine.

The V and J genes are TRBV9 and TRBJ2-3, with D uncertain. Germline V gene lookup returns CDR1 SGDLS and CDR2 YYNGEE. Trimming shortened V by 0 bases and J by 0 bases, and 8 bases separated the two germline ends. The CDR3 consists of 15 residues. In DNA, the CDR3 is TGTGCCAGCAGCGTAGGGGCTAGTAGCACAGATACGCAGTATTTT. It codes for CASSVGASSTDTQYF.

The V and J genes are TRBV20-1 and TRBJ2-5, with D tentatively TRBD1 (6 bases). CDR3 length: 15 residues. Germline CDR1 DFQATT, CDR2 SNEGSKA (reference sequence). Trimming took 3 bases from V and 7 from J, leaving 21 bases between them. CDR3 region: CSARSSGTTTLTQYF. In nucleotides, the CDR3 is TGCAGTGCTAGGTCTTCCGGGACAACAACACTGACCCAGTACTTC.

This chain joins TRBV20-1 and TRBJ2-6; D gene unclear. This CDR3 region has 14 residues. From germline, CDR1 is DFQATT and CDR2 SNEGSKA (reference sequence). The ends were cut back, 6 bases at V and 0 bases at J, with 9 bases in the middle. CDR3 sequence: CSAPPNSGANVLTF. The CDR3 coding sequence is TGCAGTGCGCCTCCCAACTCTGGGGCCAACGTCCTGACTTTC.

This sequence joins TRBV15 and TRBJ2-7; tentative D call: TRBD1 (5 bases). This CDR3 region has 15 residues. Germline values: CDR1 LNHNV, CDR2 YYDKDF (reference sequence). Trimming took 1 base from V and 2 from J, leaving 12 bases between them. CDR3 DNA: TGTGCCACCAGCAGAGGCCCAACAGGTACCTACGAGCAGTACTTC. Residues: CATSRGPTGTYEQYF.

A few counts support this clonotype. The CDR3 sequence is CASSYRGHNTEAFF. Here the CDR3 DNA reads TGTGCCAGTAGTTACCGGGGCCACAACACTGAAGCTTTCTTT. The rearrangement links TRBV19 to TRBJ1-1; possible D gene TRBD1, 5 bases. V gave up 5 bases and J gave up 2 bases, with 12 bases separating them. The CDR3 runs to 14 residues. The germline CDR1 and CDR2 sequences are LNHDA and SQIVND (reference sequence).

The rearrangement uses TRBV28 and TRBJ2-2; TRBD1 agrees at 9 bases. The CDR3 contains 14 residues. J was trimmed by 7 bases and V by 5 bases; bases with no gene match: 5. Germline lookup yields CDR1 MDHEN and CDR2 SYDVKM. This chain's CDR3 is CASSPGQGIGELFF. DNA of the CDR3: TGTGCCAGCAGTCCCGGACAGGGGATCGGGGAGCTGTTTTTT.

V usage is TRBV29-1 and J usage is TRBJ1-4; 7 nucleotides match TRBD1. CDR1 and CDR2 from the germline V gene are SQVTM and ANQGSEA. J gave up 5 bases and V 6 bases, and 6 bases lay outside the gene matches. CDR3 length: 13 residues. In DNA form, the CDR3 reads TGCAGCGTCGGACAGGCCTTCAATGAAAAACTGTTTTTT. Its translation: CSVGQAFNEKLFF.

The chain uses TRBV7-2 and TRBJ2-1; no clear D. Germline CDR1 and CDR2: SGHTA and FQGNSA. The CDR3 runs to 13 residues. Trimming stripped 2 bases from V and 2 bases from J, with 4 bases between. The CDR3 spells CASSLPAYNEQFF. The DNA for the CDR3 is TGTGCCAGCAGCTTACCGGCCTACAATGAGCAGTTCTTC. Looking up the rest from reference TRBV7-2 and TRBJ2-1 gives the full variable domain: GAGVSQSPSNKVTEKGKDVELRCDPISGHTALYWYRQSLGQGLEFLIYFQGNSAPDKSGLPSDRFSAERTGGSVSTLTIQRTQQEDSAVYLCASSLPAYNEQFFGPGTRLTVL.

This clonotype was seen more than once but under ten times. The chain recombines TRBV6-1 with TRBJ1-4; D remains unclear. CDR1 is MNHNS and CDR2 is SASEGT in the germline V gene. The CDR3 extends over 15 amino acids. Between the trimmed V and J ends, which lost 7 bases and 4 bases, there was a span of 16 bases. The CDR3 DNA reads TGTGCCAGCAACACAGAATCCTTCAATAATGAAAAACTGTTTTTT. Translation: CASNTESFNNEKLFF.

The CDR3 here is CASSLTLADGETQYF. DNA of the CDR3: TGTGCCAGCAGCCTCACTCTAGCGGATGGTGAGACCCAGTACTTC. This rearrangement joins TRBV7-9 to TRBJ2-5, with 7 bases fitting TRBD2. The CDR3 runs to 15 residues. V lost 5 bases and J lost 5; bases outside the gene matches: 11. Germline CDR1 reads SEHNR; CDR2 reads FQNEAQ (reference sequence).

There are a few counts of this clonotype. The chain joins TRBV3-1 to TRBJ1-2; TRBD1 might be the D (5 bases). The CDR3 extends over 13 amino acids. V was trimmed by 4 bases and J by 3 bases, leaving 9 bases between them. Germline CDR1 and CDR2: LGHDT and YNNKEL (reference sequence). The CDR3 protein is CASSPRGDYGYTF. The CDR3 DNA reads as TGTGCCAGCAGCCCGCGGGGCGACTATGGCTACACCTTC.

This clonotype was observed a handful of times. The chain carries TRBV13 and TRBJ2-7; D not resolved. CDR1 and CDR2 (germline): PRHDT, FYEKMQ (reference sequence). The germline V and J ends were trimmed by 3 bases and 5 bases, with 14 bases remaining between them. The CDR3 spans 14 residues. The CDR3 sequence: CASSFGLGRNEQYF. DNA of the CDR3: TGTGCCAGCAGCTTTGGGTTAGGGCGAAACGAGCAGTACTTC.

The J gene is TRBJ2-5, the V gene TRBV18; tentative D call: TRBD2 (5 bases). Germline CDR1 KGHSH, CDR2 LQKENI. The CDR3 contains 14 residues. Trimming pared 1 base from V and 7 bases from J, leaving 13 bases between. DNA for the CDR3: TGTGCCAGCTCACCACAGCAGAAAGAGGGGACCCAGTACTTC. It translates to CASSPQQKEGTQYF.

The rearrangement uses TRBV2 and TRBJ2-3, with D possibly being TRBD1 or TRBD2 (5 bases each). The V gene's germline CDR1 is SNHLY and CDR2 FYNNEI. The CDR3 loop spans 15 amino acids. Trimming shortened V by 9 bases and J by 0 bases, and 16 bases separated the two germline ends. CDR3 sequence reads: CASSWGPASTDTQYF. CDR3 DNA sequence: TGTGCCAGTTCCTGGGGACCAGCTAGCACAGATACGCAGTATTTT.

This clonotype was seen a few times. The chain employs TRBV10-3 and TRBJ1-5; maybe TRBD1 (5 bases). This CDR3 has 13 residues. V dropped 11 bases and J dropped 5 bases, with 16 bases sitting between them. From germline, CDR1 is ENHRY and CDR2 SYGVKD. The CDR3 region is CAGALGGDQPQHF. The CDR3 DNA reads TGTGCCGGGGCCCTGGGGGGGGATCAGCCCCAGCATTTT.

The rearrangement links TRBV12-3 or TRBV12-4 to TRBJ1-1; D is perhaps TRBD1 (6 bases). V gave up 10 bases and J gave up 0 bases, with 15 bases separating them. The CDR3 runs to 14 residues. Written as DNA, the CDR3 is TGTGCCACAGACTCACAGGGTCTGAACACTGAAGCTTTCTTT. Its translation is CATDSQGLNTEAFF.

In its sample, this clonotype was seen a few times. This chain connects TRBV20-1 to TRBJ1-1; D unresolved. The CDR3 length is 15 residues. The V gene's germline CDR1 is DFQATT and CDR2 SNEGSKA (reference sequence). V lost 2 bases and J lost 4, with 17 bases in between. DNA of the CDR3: TGCAGTGCTAGAAGGGCAAGCGCAGGTGGCACTGAAGCTTTCTTT. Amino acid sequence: CSARRASAGGTEAFF.

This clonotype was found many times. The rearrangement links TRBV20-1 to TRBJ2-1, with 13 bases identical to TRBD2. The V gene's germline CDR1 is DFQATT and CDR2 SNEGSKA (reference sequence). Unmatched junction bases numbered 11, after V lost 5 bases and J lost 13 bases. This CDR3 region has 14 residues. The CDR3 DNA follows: TGCAGTGCTGAGACCGGGACTAGCGGGATTCGTCAGTTCTTC. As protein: CSAETGTSGIRQFF.

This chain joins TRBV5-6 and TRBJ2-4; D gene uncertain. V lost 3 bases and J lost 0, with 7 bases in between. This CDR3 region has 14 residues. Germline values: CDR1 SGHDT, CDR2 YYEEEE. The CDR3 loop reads CASSSVLAKNIQYF. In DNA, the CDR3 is TGTGCCAGCAGCTCTGTACTAGCCAAAAACATTCAGTACTTC.